This note documents a single TCR beta chain sequence. Original analysis: By means of reference gene primer amplification, nucleated cell counts were estimated. The assay was immunoSEQ multiplex PCR, and TCRdb's table has in-frame clones only and misses some. Clone size and the V and J calls come from that table; the DNA yielded D and trimming. Of around 80,000 clones listed, roughly 80% were seen once; the top ten hold 4% to 5.5%. V lost 3 bases and J 1 base, leaving 13 bases between the germline ends. In germline, CDR1 is SGDLS, CDR2 YYNGEE. CDR3 length: 15 amino acids. The data were obtained in a study of blood T cell repertoires in COVID-19. The overall study: Acute and convalescent COVID-19 specimens originated in the United States, Italy and Spain. Nucleic acid was either cDNA or gDNA, and it came from T cells, B-cell-depleted T cells, or PBMCs.

The sequenced sample consisted of peripheral blood. This chain connects TRBV9 to TRBJ1-1, with D perhaps TRBD1 (6 bases). The sequence was collected from a woman older than 75 with active or convalescent COVID-19. The chain's CDR3 is CASSADGQPNTEAFF. The DNA of the CDR3 is TGTGCCAGCAGCGCGGACGGACAGCCGAACACTGAAGCTTTCTTT. Looking up the rest from reference TRBV9 and TRBJ1-1 gives the full variable domain: DSGVTQTPKHLITATGQRVTLRCSPRSGDLSVYWYQQSLDQGLQFLIQYYNGEERAKGNILERFSAQQFPDLHSELNLSSLELGDSALYFCASSADGQPNTEAFFGQGTRLTVV.